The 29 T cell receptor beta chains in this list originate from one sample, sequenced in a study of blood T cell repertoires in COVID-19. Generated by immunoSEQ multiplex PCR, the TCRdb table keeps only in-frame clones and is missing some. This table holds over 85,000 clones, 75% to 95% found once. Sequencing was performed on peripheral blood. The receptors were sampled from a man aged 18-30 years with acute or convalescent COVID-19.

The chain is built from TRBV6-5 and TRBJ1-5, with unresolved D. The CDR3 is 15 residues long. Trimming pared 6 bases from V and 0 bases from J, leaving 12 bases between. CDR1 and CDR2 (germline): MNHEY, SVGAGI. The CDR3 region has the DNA TGTGCCAGCAGGTATTCGGCGGTTAGCAATCAGCCCCAGCATTTT. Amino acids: CASRYSAVSNQPQHF.

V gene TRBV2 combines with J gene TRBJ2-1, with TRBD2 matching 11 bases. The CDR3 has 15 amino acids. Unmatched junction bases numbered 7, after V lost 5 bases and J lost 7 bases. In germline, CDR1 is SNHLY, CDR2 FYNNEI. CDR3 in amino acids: CASSSRLAGRNEQFF. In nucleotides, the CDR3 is TGTGCCAGCAGTTCCCGACTAGCGGGAAGGAATGAGCAGTTCTTC.

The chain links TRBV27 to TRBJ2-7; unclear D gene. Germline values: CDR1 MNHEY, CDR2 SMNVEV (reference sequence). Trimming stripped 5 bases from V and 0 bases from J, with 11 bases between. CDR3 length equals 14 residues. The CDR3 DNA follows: TGTGCCAGCAGTGTTTTTGCGGACTCCTACGAGCAGTACTTC. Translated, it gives CASSVFADSYEQYF.

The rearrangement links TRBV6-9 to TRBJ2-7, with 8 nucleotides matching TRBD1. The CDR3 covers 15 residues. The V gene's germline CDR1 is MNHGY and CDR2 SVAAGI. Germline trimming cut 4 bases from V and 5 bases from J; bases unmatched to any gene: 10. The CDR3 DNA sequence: TGTGCCAGCAGTTCCTTTTCCGGGACAGGACACGAGCAGTACTTC. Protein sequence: CASSSFSGTGHEQYF.

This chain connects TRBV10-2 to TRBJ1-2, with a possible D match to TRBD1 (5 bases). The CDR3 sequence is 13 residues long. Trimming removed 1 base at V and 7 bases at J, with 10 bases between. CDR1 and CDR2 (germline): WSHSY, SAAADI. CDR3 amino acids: CASSEFRQGGYTF. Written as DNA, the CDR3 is TGCGCCAGCAGTGAGTTCCGGCAGGGTGGCTACACCTTC.

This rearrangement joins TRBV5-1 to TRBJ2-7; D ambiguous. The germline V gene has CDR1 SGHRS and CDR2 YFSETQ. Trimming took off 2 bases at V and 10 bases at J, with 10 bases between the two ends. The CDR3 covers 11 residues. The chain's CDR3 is CASSFGSLQYF. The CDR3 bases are TGCGCCAGCAGCTTCGGGTCCCTCCAGTACTTC.

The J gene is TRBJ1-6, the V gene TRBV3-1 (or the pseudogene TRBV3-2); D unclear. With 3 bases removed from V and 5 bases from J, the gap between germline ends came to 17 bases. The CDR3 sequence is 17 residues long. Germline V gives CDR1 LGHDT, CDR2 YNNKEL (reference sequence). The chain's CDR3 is CASSHGRKGAHNSPLHF. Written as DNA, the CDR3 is TGTGCCAGCAGCCACGGCCGGAAAGGAGCGCATAATTCACCCCTCCACTTT.

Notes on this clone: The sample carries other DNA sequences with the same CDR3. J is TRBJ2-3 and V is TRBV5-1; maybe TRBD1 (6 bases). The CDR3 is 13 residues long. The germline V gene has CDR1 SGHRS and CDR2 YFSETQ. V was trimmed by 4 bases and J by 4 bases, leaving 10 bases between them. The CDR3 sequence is CASSLAGADTQYF. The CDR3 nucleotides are TGCGCCAGCAGCCTCGCAGGGGCAGATACGCAGTATTTT.

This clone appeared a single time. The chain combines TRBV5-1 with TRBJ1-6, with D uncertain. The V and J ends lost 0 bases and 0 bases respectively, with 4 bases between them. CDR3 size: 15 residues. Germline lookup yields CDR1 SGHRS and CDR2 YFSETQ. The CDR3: CASSLESSYNSPLHF. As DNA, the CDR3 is TGCGCCAGCAGCTTGGAGAGCTCCTATAATTCACCCCTCCACTTT.

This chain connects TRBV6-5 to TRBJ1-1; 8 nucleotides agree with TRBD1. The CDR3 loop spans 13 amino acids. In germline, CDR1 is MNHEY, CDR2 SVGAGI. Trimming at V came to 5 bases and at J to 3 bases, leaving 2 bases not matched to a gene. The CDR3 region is CASSKQGDTEAFF. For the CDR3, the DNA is TGTGCCAGCAGTAAACAGGGGGACACTGAAGCTTTCTTT.

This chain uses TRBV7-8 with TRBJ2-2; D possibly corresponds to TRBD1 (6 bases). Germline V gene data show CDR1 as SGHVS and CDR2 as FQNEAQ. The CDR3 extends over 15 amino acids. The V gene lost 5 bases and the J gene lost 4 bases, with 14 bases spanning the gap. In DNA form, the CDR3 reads TGTGCCAGCAGCCGAACCGGGACAACCACCGGGGAGCTGTTTTTT. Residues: CASSRTGTTTGELFF.

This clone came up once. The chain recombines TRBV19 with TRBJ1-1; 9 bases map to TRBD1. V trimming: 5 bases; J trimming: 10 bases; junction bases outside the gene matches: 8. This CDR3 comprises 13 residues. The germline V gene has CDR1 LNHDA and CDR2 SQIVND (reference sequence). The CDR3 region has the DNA TGTGCCAGTAGTTTGACAGGGGGGGCGGCAGCTTTCTTT. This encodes CASSLTGGAAAFF.

In DNA form, the CDR3 reads TGTGCCAGTGGCGACAGGGGGTATCGCTCTGGAAACACCATATATTTT. Translation gives CASGDRGYRSGNTIYF. This rearrangement joins TRBV19 to TRBJ1-3, with 9 bases that match TRBD1. V trimming: 8 bases; J trimming: 0 bases; junction bases outside the gene matches: 8. The CDR3 has 16 amino acids. Germline loops: CDR1 LNHDA, CDR2 SQIVND (reference sequence).

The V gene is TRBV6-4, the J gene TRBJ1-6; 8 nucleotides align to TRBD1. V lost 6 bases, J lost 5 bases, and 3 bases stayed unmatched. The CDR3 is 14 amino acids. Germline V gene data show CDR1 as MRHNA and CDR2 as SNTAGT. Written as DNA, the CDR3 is TGTGCCAGCAGGGGGACAGGTGATAATTCACCCCTCCACTTT. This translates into CASRGTGDNSPLHF.

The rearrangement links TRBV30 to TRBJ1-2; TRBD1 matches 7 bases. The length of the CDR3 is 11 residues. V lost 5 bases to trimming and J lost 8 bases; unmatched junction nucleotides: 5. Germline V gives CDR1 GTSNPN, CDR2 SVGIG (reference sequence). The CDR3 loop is CAWEQGPGYTF. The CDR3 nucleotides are TGTGCCTGGGAACAGGGGCCGGGCTACACCTTC.

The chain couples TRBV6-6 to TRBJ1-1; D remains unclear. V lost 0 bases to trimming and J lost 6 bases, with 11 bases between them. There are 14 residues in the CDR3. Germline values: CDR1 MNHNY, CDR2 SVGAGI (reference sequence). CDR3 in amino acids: CASSYSATRAEAFF. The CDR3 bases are TGTGCCAGCAGTTACTCGGCCACTAGGGCTGAAGCTTTCTTT.

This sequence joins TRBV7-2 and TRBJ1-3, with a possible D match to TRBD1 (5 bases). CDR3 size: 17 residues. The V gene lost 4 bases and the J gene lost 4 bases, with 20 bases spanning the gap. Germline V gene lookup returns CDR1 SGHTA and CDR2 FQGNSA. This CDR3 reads CASSSSGGTLGGNTIYF. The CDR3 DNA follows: TGTGCCAGCAGCTCCTCGGGGGGGACTCTGGGAGGAAACACCATATATTTT.

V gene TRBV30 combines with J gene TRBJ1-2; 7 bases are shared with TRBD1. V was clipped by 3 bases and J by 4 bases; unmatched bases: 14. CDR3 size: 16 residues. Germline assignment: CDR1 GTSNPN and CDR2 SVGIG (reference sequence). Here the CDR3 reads CAWSRGKVRYSYGYTF. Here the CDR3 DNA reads TGTGCCTGGAGCAGGGGGAAAGTCCGATACTCCTATGGCTACACCTTC.

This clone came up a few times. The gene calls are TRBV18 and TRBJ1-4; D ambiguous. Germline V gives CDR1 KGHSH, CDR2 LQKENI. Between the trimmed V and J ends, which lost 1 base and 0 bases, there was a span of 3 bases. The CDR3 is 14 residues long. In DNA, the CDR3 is TGTGCCAGCTCACCACTAGCAACTAATGAAAAACTGTTTTTT. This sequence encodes CASSPLATNEKLFF.

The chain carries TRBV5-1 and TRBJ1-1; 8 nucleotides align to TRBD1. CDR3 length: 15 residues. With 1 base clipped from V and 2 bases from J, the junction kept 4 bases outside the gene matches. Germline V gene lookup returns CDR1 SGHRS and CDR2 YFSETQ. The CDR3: CASSLQTGANTEAFF. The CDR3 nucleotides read TGCGCCAGCAGCTTGCAGACAGGGGCAAACACTGAAGCTTTCTTT.

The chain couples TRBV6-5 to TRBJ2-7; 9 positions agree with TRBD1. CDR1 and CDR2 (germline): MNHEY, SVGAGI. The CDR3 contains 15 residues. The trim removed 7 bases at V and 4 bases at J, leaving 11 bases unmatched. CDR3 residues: CASNLIQGAGYEQYF. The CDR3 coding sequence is TGTGCCAGCAACCTAATACAGGGGGCGGGATACGAGCAGTACTTC.

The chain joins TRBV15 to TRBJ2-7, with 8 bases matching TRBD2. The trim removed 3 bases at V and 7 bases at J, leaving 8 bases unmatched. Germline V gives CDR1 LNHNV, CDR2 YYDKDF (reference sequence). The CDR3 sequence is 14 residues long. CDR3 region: CATSSPSGSDEQYF. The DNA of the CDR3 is TGTGCCACCAGCAGCCCCAGCGGGAGTGATGAGCAGTACTTC.

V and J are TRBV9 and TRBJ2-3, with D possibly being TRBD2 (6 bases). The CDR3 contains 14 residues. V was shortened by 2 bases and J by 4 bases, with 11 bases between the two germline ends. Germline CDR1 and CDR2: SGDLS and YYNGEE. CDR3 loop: CASSVLGEADTQYF. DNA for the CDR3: TGTGCCAGCAGCGTTTTGGGGGAGGCAGATACGCAGTATTTT.

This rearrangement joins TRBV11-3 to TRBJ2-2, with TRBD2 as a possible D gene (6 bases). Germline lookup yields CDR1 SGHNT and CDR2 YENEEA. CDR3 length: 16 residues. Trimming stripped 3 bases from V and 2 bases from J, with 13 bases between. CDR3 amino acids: CASSLGGRFNTGELFF. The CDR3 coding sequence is TGTGCCAGCAGCTTGGGAGGCCGCTTTAACACCGGGGAGCTGTTTTTT.

CDR3 protein: CATTTFQGGYGYTF. CDR3 coding DNA: TGTGCCACCACCACCTTCCAGGGTGGGTATGGCTACACCTTC. The chain carries TRBV5-4 and TRBJ1-2; possible D gene TRBD1, 5 bases. Trimming removed 9 bases from V and 5 bases from J, with 20 bases in between. This CDR3 region has 14 residues. Germline-derived CDR1 and CDR2 are SGHNT and YYREEE (reference sequence).

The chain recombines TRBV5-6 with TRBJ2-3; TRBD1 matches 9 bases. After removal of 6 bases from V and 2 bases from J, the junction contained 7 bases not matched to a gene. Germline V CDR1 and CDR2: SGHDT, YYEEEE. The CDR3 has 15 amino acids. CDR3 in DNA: TGTGCCAGCACTTTGACAGGGGGGTTCACAGATACGCAGTATTTT. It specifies CASTLTGGFTDTQYF.

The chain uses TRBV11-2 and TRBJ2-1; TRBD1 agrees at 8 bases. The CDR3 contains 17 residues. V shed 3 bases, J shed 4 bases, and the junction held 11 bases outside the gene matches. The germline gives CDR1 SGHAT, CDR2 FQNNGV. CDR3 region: CASSFRGLLGVYNEQFF. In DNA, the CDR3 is TGTGCCAGCAGCTTCAGGGGGCTCCTAGGGGTTTACAATGAGCAGTTCTTC.

In DNA, the CDR3 is TGTGCCAGCAGCCCAGACAGGTTCGGATCCAATGAGCAGTTCTTC. This encodes CASSPDRFGSNEQFF. The gene calls are TRBV7-9 and TRBJ2-1; a possible D gene is TRBD1 (6 bases). The CDR3 spans 15 residues. Looked up from germline, CDR1 is SEHNR and CDR2 is FQNEAQ (reference sequence). V was pared by 5 bases and J by 6 bases, with 17 bases between.

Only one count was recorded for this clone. CDR3 bases: TGTGCCAGTAGTATTACCCGGGACTTTGTTCGAGGCTACACCTTC. Amino acids: CASSITRDFVRGYTF. This chain joins TRBV19 and TRBJ1-2; weak D call: TRBD1 (5 bases). This CDR3 contains 15 residues. V lost 3 bases, J lost 8 bases, and 19 bases lay in between. CDR1 and CDR2 from the germline V gene are LNHDA and SQIVND (reference sequence).